Following are 20 T cell receptor beta chains from one sample sequenced in a study of T-cell reconstitution after alpha-beta-depleted transplantation in children. It was with unique molecular identifiers that the TCRbeta library was prepared. TCRdb used MiXCR to reprocess the PCR reads, holding one entry per CDR3 protein. The profile shows some 440,000 distinct CDR3 sequences, 15% to 20% of them singletons. Sequencing was performed on PBMCs, mostly from graft donor cells, taken 360 days after TCRalphabeta/CD19-depleted stem cell transplant. All receptors come from a boy younger than two who had a stem cell transplant for Wiskott-Aldrich syndrome, so the T cells may come from the graft donor.

This clonotype came up a few times. V gene TRBV5-1 combines with J gene TRBJ2-4, with D tentatively TRBD1 or TRBD2 (5 bases each). The CDR3 has 13 amino acids. Germline-derived CDR1 and CDR2 are SGHRS and YFSETQ. V shed 2 bases and J shed 8 bases, with 11 bases lying between them. CDR3 amino acids: CASSFGAGDIQYF. CDR3 bases: TGCGCCAGCAGCTTTGGGGCCGGGGACATTCAGTACTTC.

This clonotype was found a few times. The chain employs TRBV5-5 and TRBJ2-7, with unresolved D. Trimming removed 3 bases at V and 3 bases at J, with 16 bases between. CDR1 and CDR2 (germline): SGHKS, YYEKEE (reference sequence). This CDR3 has 15 residues. CDR3 DNA sequence: TGTGCCAGCAGCTCCGGGTCTCGACCTTTCTACGAGCAGTACTTC. Protein sequence: CASSSGSRPFYEQYF.

V and J are TRBV12-3 or TRBV12-4 and TRBJ1-1; D is undetermined. Between the trimmed V and J ends, which lost 1 base and 2 bases, there was a span of 14 bases. The CDR3 is made up of 16 amino acids. Here the CDR3 DNA reads TGTGCCAGCAGTTTAGGGGTGGGCGCAGGAAACACTGAAGCTTTCTTT. Translated, it gives CASSLGVGAGNTEAFF.

This clonotype has ten or more counts. J is TRBJ2-7 and V is TRBV18, with D unclear. The CDR3 consists of 12 residues. The V end was cut by 8 bases, the J end by 2 bases, with 10 bases between. Germline V lookup: CDR1 KGHSH, CDR2 LQKENI. CDR3 in amino acids: CASSPRPYEQYF. CDR3 nucleotide sequence: TGTGCCAGCAGCCCTCGACCCTACGAGCAGTACTTC. Filled out from reference TRBV18 and TRBJ2-7, the complete variable domain reads NAGVMQNPRHLVRRRGQEARLRCSPMKGHSHVYWYRQLPEEGLKFMVYLQKENIIDESGMPKERFSAEFPKEGPSILRIQQVVRGDSAAYFCASSPRPYEQYFGPGTRLTVT.

This clonotype showed up just a few times. V is TRBV7-2 and J is TRBJ2-1, with TRBD2 matching over 7 bases. CDR3 size: 19 residues. The germline CDR1 and CDR2 sequences are SGHTA and FQGNSA. The junction had 13 bases not matched to a gene; V was cut back by 2 bases and J by 0 bases. The CDR3 DNA sequence: TGTGCCAGCAGCTTAAAAACCTCTAGCGGCTCGAGCTCCTACAATGAGCAGTTCTTC. Its protein product is CASSLKTSSGSSSYNEQFF.

This CDR3 reads CASRSGQGRETQYF. CDR3 coding DNA: TGTGCCAGCAGGTCCGGACAGGGGAGAGAGACCCAGTACTTC. The chain carries TRBV7-8 and TRBJ2-5; 9 bases match TRBD1. The CDR3 is 14 residues long. In germline, CDR1 is SGHVS, CDR2 FQNEAQ. The V segment lost 6 bases and the J segment 4 bases; nucleotides outside the gene matches: 6.

The chain employs TRBV20-1 and TRBJ2-7; possible D gene TRBD2, 6 bases. This CDR3 spans 15 amino acids. Per germline, CDR1 DFQATT and CDR2 SNEGSKA (reference sequence). V was pared by 5 bases and J by 2 bases, with 19 bases between. DNA for the CDR3: TGCAGTGCTTCCTCCCGGGGGTTAAAGGCCTACGAGCAGTACTTC. This sequence encodes CSASSRGLKAYEQYF.

The chain links TRBV27 to TRBJ2-5, with D unresolved. The germline V gene encodes CDR1 MNHEY and CDR2 SMNVEV (reference sequence). Trimming stripped 10 bases from V and 1 base from J, with 16 bases between. The CDR3 extends over 14 amino acids. CDR3 residues: CATRPSWLQETQYF. For the CDR3, the DNA is TGTGCCACCAGACCTTCTTGGCTCCAAGAGACCCAGTACTTC.

In this sample, this clonotype turned up many times. The chain uses TRBV24-1 and TRBJ2-5; the match to TRBD2 covers 14 bases. The CDR3 has 13 amino acids. CDR1 is KGHDR, CDR2 SFDVKD, per germline. With 10 bases clipped from V and 5 bases from J, the junction kept 2 bases outside the gene matches. The CDR3 here is CATGTSGSETQYF. CDR3 DNA sequence: TGTGCCACGGGGACTAGCGGGAGTGAGACCCAGTACTTC.

This clonotype appeared a few times. The CDR3 coding sequence is TGTGCCAGCAGTTATGGGGCTAATGAAAAACTGTTTTTT. This gives the protein CASSYGANEKLFF. The rearrangement joins TRBV6-5 to TRBJ1-4, with D unclear. V gave up 3 bases and J gave up 3 bases, with 5 bases separating them. Germline V gene sequence: CDR1 MNHEY, CDR2 SVGAGI. The CDR3 covers 13 residues.

The chain joins TRBV7-2 to TRBJ1-1, with D unresolved. The CDR3 is 15 residues long. Trimming removed 1 base from V and 4 bases from J, with 13 bases in between. The V gene's germline CDR1 is SGHTA and CDR2 FQGNSA. The CDR3 DNA follows: TGTGCCAGCAGCTTAGGGCACACAGTGTTCACTGAAGCTTTCTTT. Encoded protein: CASSLGHTVFTEAFF.

The J gene is TRBJ2-7, the V gene TRBV6-2 or TRBV6-3; D may be TRBD1 (8 bases). This CDR3 is built from 17 residues. Trimming cost V 2 bases and J 3 bases, with 20 bases left between them. The germline V gene encodes CDR1 MNHEY and CDR2 SVGEGT. The CDR3 is CASSYHAWTGRDYEQYF. DNA of the CDR3: TGTGCCAGCAGTTACCACGCGTGGACAGGGAGGGACTACGAGCAGTACTTC.

The gene calls are TRBV15 and TRBJ2-1; no reliable D call. Germline CDR1 LNHNV, CDR2 YYDKDF (reference sequence). The CDR3 loop spans 14 amino acids. V lost 0 bases and J 9 bases, leaving 12 bases between the germline ends. The CDR3 loop is CATSREPRHLEQFF. The CDR3 DNA reads TGTGCCACCAGCAGAGAACCTAGACACCTTGAGCAGTTCTTC.

The V gene is TRBV6-6, the J gene TRBJ2-7, with 7 bases aligning to TRBD1. Losses at the gene ends were 2 bases for V and 7 bases for J; bases not matched to a gene: 5. This CDR3 contains 13 residues. The germline V gene has CDR1 MNHNY and CDR2 SVGAGI (reference sequence). CDR3 protein: CASSYTTGREQYF. In DNA, the CDR3 is TGTGCCAGCAGTTACACGACAGGGCGGGAGCAGTACTTC.

The chain carries TRBV20-1 and TRBJ2-1; 9 nucleotides agree with TRBD1. The V and J ends lost 6 bases and 7 bases, in that order; junction bases with no gene match: 13. Germline V gene data show CDR1 as DFQATT and CDR2 as SNEGSKA (reference sequence). The CDR3 has 15 amino acids. The CDR3 sequence: CSALTGTGYMNEQFF. The CDR3 DNA is TGCAGTGCCCTGACCGGGACAGGGTATATGAATGAGCAGTTCTTC.

This chain joins TRBV11-2 and TRBJ2-5; TRBD2 aligns across 7 bases. Trimming at V came to 3 bases and at J to 4 bases, leaving 5 bases not matched to a gene. CDR3 length: 14 residues. The germline V gene has CDR1 SGHAT and CDR2 FQNNGV. The CDR3 region has the DNA TGTGCCAGCAGCTTGGATTCGGGGGGAGAGACCCAGTACTTC. Residues: CASSLDSGGETQYF.

This clonotype came up a few times. The V call is TRBV30, the J call TRBJ2-3, with 9 bases identical to TRBD2. The V and J ends lost 8 bases and 5 bases, in that order; junction bases with no gene match: 14. In germline, CDR1 is GTSNPN, CDR2 SVGIG (reference sequence). This CDR3 is built from 15 residues. CDR3 sequence (DNA): TGTGCCGGCATTCCCACTAGCGGGCGGCGAGATACGCAGTATTTT. This sequence encodes CAGIPTSGRRDTQYF.

This clonotype was recorded a few times. This chain connects TRBV20-1 to TRBJ2-7, with TRBD1 matching 7 bases. Losses at the gene ends were 3 bases for V and 3 bases for J; bases not matched to a gene: 5. The CDR3 is made up of 13 amino acids. Looked up from germline, CDR1 is DFQATT and CDR2 is SNEGSKA (reference sequence). CDR3 coding DNA: TGCAGTGCTAGTTGGGCAGGGGGCTACGAGCAGTACTTC. Translation gives CSASWAGGYEQYF.

The V call is TRBV20-1, the J call TRBJ2-5, with a possible D match to TRBD1 (8 bases). Germline V CDR1 and CDR2: DFQATT, SNEGSKA (reference sequence). The CDR3 runs 14 residues. V lost 5 bases, J lost 2 bases, and 15 bases lay in between. The DNA for the CDR3 is TGCAGTGCTCTGGACAGGGAGGGACAAGAGACCCAGTACTTC. Translation gives CSALDREGQETQYF.

The chain employs TRBV20-1 and TRBJ1-4; D is unresolved. V was cut by 3 bases and J by 4 bases, with 9 bases left in between. The V gene's germline CDR1 is DFQATT and CDR2 SNEGSKA (reference sequence). The CDR3 covers 13 residues. This chain's CDR3 is CSASPGYNEKLFF. The CDR3 nucleotides are TGCAGTGCTAGCCCCGGTTATAATGAAAAACTGTTTTTT.